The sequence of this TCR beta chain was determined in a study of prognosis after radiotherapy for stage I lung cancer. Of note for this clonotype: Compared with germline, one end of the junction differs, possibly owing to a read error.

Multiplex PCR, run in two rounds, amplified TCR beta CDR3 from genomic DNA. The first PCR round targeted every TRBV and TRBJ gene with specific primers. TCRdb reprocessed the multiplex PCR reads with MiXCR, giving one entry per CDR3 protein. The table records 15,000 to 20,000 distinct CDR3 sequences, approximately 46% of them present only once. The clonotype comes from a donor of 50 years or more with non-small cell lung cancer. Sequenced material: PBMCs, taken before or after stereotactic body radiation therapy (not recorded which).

CDR3 in amino acids: CASSEMQTREF. The CDR3 DNA follows: TGTGCCAGCAGTGAAATGCAGACTAGGGAGTTC. V and J are TRBV6-1 and TRBJ2-7; a possible D gene is TRBD2 (6 bases). CDR3 length equals 11 residues. Germline CDR1 is MNHNS and CDR2 is SASEGT.